This is a list of T cell receptor beta chains from one sample in a study of blood T cell repertoires in COVID-19. The method was immunoSEQ multiplex PCR; TCRdb's version includes in-frame clones alone and lacks a portion of them. The sample lists 53,000 or so clones, over 70% occurring once. Sequencing was carried out using peripheral blood. The receptors here all came from a human donor with active or convalescent COVID-19. The donor label of this sample is uncertain. Each CDR3 is given with its conserved first and last residue. The D gene is left open where the match is weak. Not every row has a clone size; where given, it reads once, few, many or a size class.

j_gene: TRBJ1-1
d_gene: NA
abundance: NA
v_gene: TRBV29-1
CDR3aa: CSVGDGGPNTEAFF
CDR3nt: TGCAGCGTTGGGGACGGAGGGCCGAACACTGAAGCTTTCTTT

j_gene: TRBJ2-3
d_gene: TRBD2
abundance: NA
v_gene: TRBV18
CDR3aa: CASSPGLAASDTQYF
CDR3nt: TGTGCCAGCTCACCGGGACTAGCGGCATCAGATACGCAGTATTTT

j_gene: TRBJ1-5
d_gene: NA
abundance: NA
v_gene: TRBV2
CDR3aa: CASSGGGYSNQPQHF
CDR3nt: TGTGCCAGCAGTGGCGGGGGCTATAGCAATCAGCCCCAGCATTTT

j_gene: TRBJ2-1
d_gene: TRBD1
abundance: NA
v_gene: TRBV7-8
CDR3aa: CASTRFPGTGGNEQFF
CDR3nt: TGTGCCAGCACTAGATTCCCCGGGACAGGGGGCAATGAGCAGTTCTTC

j_gene: TRBJ2-1
d_gene: NA
abundance: NA
v_gene: TRBV7-9
CDR3aa: CASSFQNSYNEQFF
CDR3nt: TGTGCCAGCAGCTTTCAGAACAGTTACAATGAGCAGTTCTTC

j_gene: TRBJ2-1
d_gene: TRBD1
abundance: NA
v_gene: TRBV6-2/TRBV6-3
CDR3aa: CASSYFGQGVDEQFF
CDR3nt: TGTGCCAGCAGTTACTTCGGACAGGGGGTCGATGAGCAGTTCTTC

j_gene: TRBJ2-1
d_gene: NA
abundance: NA
v_gene: TRBV11-3
CDR3aa: CASSLVEDNEQFF
CDR3nt: TGTGCCAGCAGCTTAGTCGAGGACAATGAGCAGTTCTTC

j_gene: TRBJ2-1
d_gene: TRBD1
abundance: NA
v_gene: TRBV2
CDR3aa: CAGRTGVTYNEQFF
CDR3nt: TGTGCCGGAAGGACAGGGGTAACCTACAATGAGCAGTTCTTC

j_gene: TRBJ2-3
d_gene: TRBD2
abundance: NA
v_gene: TRBV4-2
CDR3aa: CASSRTSSTDTQYF
CDR3nt: TGTGCCAGCAGCCGGACTAGCAGCACAGATACGCAGTATTTT

j_gene: TRBJ2-3
d_gene: TRBD2
abundance: NA
v_gene: TRBV10-3
CDR3aa: CAIQNYGTSADTQYF
CDR3nt: TGTGCCATCCAGAATTATGGGACTAGCGCAGATACGCAGTATTTT

j_gene: TRBJ2-1
d_gene: TRBD2
abundance: few
v_gene: TRBV7-3
CDR3aa: CASSPGTSEYNEQFF
CDR3nt: TGTGCCAGCAGCCCCGGGACTAGCGAATACAATGAGCAGTTCTTC

j_gene: TRBJ2-5
d_gene: NA
abundance: NA
v_gene: TRBV3-1/TRBV3-2
CDR3aa: CASSPGQQETQYF
CDR3nt: TGTGCCAGCAGCCCTGGACAGCAAGAGACCCAGTACTTC

j_gene: TRBJ1-3
d_gene: NA
abundance: NA
v_gene: TRBV6-5
CDR3aa: CASQTGSSGNTIYF
CDR3nt: TGTGCCAGCCAAACAGGGAGCTCTGGAAACACCATATATTTT

j_gene: TRBJ2-3
d_gene: TRBD1
abundance: NA
v_gene: TRBV4-2
CDR3aa: CASSPLKAQGAEAVVVGETDTQYF
CDR3nt: TGTGCCAGCAGCCCGTTAAAAGCACAGGGGGCGGAGGCCGTCGTTGTCGGGGAAACAGATACGCAGTATTTT

j_gene: TRBJ1-2
d_gene: NA
abundance: NA
v_gene: TRBV9
CDR3aa: CASSVGGYDGYTF
CDR3nt: TGTGCCAGCAGCGTAGGAGGGTACGATGGCTACACCTTC

j_gene: TRBJ1-5
d_gene: NA
abundance: few
v_gene: TRBV19
CDR3aa: CASSIAPIRDQPQHF
CDR3nt: TGTGCCAGTAGTATCGCCCCTATCAGGGATCAGCCCCAGCATTTT